These T cell receptor beta chains were read from a single sample in a study of cytomegalovirus exposure and HLA in healthy donors. Measured with immunoSEQ multiplex PCR; TCRdb has only the in-frame clones, and not every one. The table shows roughly 150,000 clones, with 70% to 90% occurring only once. The sample was PBMCs. The receptor source for this set is a man aged 25-45 years in good health and CMV-seropositive. The CDR3 runs from the conserved cysteine through the conserved F or W. Clone size is not always given. Where it is, it says once, few, many or a class for expanded clones.

size: -; length: 18; V: TRBV7-9; CDR3: CASSLDRRLAGAQETQYF
size: -; length: 12; V: TRBV19; CDR3: CASSVSGYEQYF
size: -; length: 10; V: TRBV7-8; CDR3: CAIMFGGMGF
size: -; length: 12; V: TRBV7-8; CDR3: CASSQTRSPQYF
size: once; length: 14; V: TRBV30; CDR3: CAWSRGADTGELFF
size: -; length: 18; V: TRBV9; CDR3: CASSGRAGESLSSGELFF
size: -; length: 13; V: TRBV27; CDR3: CASSWGDDYEQYF
size: -; length: 17; V: TRBV19; CDR3: CASMSRPGQGADNEQFF
size: -; length: 15; V: TRBV5-5; CDR3: CASSTGTGGKETQYF
size: -; length: 13; V: TRBV7-8; CDR3: CASSSSGVETQYF
size: -; length: 15; V: TRBV27; CDR3: CASSPGTGGNTEAFF
size: -; length: 14; V: TRBV12-5; CDR3: CASGLVGTAETQYF
size: -; length: 14; V: TRBV6-1; CDR3: CASIRGQVNEKLFF
size: -; length: 13; V: TRBV29-1; CDR3: CSVGGQVNYGYTF
size: -; length: 15; V: TRBV12-5; CDR3: CASGLVGQGSYEQYF